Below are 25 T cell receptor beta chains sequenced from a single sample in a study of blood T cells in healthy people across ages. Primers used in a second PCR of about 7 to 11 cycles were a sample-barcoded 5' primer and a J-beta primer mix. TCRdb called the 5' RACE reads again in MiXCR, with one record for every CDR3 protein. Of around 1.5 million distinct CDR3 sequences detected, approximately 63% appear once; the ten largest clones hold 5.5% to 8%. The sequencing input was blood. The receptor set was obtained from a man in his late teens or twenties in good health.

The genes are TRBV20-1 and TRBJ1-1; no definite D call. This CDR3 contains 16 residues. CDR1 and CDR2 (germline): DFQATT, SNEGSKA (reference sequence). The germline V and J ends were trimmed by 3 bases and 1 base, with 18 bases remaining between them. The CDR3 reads CSARIGSRVTNTEAFF. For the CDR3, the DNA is TGCAGTGCTAGGATAGGGAGCCGGGTTACGAACACTGAAGCTTTCTTT.

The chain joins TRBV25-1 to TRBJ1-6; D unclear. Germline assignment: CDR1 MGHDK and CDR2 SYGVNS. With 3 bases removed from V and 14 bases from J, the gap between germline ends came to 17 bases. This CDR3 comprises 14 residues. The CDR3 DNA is TGTGCCAGCAGTGACTCCGGAGGCCTTAGGGCCCTCCACTTT. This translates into CASSDSGGLRALHF.

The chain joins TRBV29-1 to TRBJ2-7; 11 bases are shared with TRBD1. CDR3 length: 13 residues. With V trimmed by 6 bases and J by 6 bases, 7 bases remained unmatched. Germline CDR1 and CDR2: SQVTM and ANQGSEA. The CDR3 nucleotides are TGCAGCGTCCGGGACAGGGGGTTGGTCGAGCAGTACTTC. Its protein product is CSVRDRGLVEQYF.

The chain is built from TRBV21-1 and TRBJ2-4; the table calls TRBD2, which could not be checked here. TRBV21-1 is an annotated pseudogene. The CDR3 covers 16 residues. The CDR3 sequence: CASSNRLAGEQNIQYF. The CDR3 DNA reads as TGTGCCAGCAGCAACAGACTAGCGGGAGAGCAAAACATTCAGTACTTC.

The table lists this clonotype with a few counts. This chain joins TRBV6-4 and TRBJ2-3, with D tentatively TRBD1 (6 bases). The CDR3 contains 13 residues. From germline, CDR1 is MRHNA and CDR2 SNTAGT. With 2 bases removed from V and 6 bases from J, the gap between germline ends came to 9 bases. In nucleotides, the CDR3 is TGTGCCAGCAGTGACACAGGGTCCGATACGCAGTATTTT. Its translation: CASSDTGSDTQYF.

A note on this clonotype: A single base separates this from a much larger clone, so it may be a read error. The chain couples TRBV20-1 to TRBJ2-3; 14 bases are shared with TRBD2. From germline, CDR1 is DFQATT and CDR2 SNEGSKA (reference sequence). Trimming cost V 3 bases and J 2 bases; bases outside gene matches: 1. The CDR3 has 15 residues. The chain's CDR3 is CSARGLAGVTDTQYF. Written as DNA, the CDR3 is TGCAGTGCTAGGGGACTAGCGGGAGTCACAGATACGCAGTATTTT.

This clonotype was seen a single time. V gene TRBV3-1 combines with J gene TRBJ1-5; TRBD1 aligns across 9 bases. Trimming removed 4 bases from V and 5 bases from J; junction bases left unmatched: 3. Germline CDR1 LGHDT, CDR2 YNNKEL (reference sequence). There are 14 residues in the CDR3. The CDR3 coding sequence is TGTGCCAGCAGCCGAACAGGGGGCGATCAGCCCCAGCATTTT. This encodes CASSRTGGDQPQHF.

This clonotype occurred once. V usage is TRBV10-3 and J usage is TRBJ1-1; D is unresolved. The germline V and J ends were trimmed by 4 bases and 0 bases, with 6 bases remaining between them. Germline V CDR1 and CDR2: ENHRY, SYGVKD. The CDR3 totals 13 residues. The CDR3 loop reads CAISGQMNTEAFF. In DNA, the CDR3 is TGTGCCATCAGTGGGCAAATGAACACTGAAGCTTTCTTT.

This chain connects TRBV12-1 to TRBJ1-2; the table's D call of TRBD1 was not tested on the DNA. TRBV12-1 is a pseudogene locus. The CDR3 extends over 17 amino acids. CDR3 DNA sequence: TGTGCCAGCAGCTCCACTCCTGACAGGGGAGAATACTATGGCTACACCTTC. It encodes CASSSTPDRGEYYGYTF.

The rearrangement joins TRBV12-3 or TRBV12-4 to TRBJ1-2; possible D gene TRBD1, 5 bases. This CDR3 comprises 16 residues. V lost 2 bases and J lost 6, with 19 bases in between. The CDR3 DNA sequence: TGTGCCAGCAGTTTAAGGGAGGGGCTGGCCCACCATGGCTACACCTTC. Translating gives CASSLREGLAHHGYTF.

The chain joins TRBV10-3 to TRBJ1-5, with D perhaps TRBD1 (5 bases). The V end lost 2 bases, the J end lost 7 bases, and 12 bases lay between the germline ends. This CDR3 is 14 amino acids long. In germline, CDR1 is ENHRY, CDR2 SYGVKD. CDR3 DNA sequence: TGTGCCATCAGTGAGCCGGGGGAAAGGCAGCCCCAGCATTTT. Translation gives CAISEPGERQPQHF.

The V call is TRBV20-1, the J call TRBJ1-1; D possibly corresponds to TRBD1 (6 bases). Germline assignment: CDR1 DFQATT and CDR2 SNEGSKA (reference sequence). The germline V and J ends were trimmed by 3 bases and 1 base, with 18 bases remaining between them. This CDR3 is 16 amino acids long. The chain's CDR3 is CSARDSPTLRNTEAFF. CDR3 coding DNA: TGCAGTGCTAGGGACAGCCCAACTCTCCGGAACACTGAAGCTTTCTTT.

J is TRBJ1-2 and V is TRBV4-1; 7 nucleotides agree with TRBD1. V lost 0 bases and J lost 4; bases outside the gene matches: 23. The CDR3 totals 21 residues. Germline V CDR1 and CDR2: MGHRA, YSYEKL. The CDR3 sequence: CASSQDSNRGGRALTVYGYTF. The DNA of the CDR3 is TGCGCCAGCAGCCAAGATTCAAACAGGGGTGGACGGGCATTAACGGTCTATGGCTACACCTTC.

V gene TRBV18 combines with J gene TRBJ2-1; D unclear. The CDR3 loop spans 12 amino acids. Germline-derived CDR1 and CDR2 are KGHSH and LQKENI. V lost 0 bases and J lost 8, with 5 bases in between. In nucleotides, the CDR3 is TGTGCCAGCTCACCACCGTTGGATGAGCAGTTCTTC. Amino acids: CASSPPLDEQFF.

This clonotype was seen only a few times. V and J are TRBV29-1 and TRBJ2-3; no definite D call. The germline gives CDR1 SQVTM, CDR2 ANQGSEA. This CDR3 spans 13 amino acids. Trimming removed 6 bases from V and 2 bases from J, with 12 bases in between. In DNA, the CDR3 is TGCAGCGTAGAGAGAGGATCCACAGATACGCAGTATTTT. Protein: CSVERGSTDTQYF.

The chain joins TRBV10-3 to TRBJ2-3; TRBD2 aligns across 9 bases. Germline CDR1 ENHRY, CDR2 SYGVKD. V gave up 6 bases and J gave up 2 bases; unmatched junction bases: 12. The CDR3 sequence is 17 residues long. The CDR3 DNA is TGTGCCATCAGCGAAGACCTAGCGGGGAATTTCACAGATACGCAGTATTTT. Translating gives CAISEDLAGNFTDTQYF.

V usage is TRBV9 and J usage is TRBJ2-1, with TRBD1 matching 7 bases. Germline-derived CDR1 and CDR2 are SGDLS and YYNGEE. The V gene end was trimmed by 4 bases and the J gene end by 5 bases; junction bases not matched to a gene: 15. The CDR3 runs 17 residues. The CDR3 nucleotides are TGTGCCAGCAGCTTCTTGCTGGGACAGACAACCAACAATGAGCAGTTCTTC. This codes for CASSFLLGQTTNNEQFF.

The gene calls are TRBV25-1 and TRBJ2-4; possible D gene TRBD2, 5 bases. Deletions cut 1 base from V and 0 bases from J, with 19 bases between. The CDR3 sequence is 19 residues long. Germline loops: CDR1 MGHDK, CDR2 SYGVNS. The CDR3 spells CASSELVCLAELAKNIQYF. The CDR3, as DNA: TGTGCCAGCAGTGAATTAGTTTGTCTAGCAGAACTAGCCAAAAACATTCAGTACTTC. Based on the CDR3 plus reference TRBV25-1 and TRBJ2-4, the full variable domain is EADIYQTPRYLVIGTGKKITLECSQTMGHDKMYWYQQDPGMELHLIHYSYGVNSTEKGDLSSESTVSRIRTEHFPLTLESARPSHTSQYLCASSELVCLAELAKNIQYFGAGTRLSVL.

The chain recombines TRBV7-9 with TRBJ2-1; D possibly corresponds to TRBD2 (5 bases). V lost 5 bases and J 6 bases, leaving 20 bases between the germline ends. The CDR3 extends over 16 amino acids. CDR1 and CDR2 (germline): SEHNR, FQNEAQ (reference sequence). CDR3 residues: CASSSGTQTWGNEQFF. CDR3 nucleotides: TGTGCCAGCAGCAGCGGAACCCAAACCTGGGGCAATGAGCAGTTCTTC.

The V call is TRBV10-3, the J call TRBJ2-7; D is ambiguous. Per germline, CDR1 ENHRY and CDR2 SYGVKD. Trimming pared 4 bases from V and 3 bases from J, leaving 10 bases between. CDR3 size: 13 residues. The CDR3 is CAISAVSGYEQYF. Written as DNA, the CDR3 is TGTGCCATCAGTGCGGTGTCGGGCTACGAGCAGTACTTC.

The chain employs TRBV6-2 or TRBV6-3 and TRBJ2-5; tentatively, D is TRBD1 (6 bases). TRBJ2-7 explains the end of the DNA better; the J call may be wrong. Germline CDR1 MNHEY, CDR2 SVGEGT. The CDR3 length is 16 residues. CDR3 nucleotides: TGTGCCAGCAGTTCGAAGATAGACAGGAACCTCTACGAGCAGTACTTC. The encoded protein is CASSSKIDRNLYEQYF.

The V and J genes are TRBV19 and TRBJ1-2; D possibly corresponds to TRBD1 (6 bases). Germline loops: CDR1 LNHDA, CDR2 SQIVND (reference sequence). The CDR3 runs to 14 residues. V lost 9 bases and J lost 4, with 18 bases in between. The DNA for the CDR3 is TGTGCCAGCAAGAGGGAACACAGGGTCTATGGCTACACCTTC. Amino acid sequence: CASKREHRVYGYTF.

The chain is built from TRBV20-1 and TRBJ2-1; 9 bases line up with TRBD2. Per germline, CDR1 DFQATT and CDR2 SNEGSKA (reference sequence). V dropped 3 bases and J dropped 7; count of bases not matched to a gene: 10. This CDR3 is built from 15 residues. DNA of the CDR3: TGCAGTGCTAGTCTTAGCGGGAGAATAATAAATGAGCAGTTCTTC. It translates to CSASLSGRIINEQFF.

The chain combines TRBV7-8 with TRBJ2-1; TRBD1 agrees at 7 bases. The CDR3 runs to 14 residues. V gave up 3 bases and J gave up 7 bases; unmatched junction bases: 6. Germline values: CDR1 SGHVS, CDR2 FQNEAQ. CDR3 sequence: CASSFTGARNEQFF. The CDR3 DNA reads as TGTGCCAGCAGCTTCACAGGGGCTAGGAATGAGCAGTTCTTC.

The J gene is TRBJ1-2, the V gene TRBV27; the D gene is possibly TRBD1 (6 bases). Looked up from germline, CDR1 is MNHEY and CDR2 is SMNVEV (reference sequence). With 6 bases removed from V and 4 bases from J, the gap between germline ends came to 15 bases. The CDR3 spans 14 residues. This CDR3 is CASSQAWGAYGYTF. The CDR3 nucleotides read TGTGCCAGCAGCCAGGCTTGGGGGGCCTATGGCTACACCTTC.